The clone carrying this T cell receptor (beta chain) has only one observation. Its cognate antigen is unknown. The CDR3 runs 15 residues. Trimming took off 0 bases at V and 5 bases at J, with 13 bases between the two ends. Germline V gene data show CDR1 as SNHLY and CDR2 as FYNNEI. These data are taken from a study of T cell responses to AZD1222 COVID-19 vaccine. General study points: Spike-spanning, vaccine-associated CD4 TCRs were dominant at 160-218 and 743-854. Compared with day 0, the breadth and depth of the Spike-specific TCR repertoire rose significantly after two doses of AZD1222.

TCRdb's copy holds only in-frame clones and misses some; the assay was immunoSEQ multiplex PCR. Of roughly 150,000 clones listed, roughly nine tenths are singletons. The source is an adult who had recovered from COVID-19. This sequence joins TRBV2 and TRBJ2-5; D gene uncertain. Sequenced material: peripheral blood, taken after recovery from COVID-19. CDR3: CASSEAALAVETQYF. CDR3 in DNA: TGTGCCAGCAGTGAAGCAGCCCTGGCGGTTGAGACCCAGTACTTC.